This paragraph reports one TCR beta chain. The table came from immunoSEQ multiplex PCR; TCRdb's copy has only in-frame clones and leaves some out. This sample has about 100,000 clones, with over 65% found just once. The data originate from a study of blood T cell repertoires in COVID-19. Study information: From the United States, Italy and Spain came samples of acute and convalescent COVID-19.

Sequencing used peripheral blood. The origin of this receptor is a human donor in a cohort sampled during active COVID-19.

CDR3 in amino acids: CASSVQTNTGELFF. CDR3 nucleotides: TGTGCCAGCAGTGTGCAGACGAACACCGGGGAGCTGTTTTTT. V usage is TRBV6-2 or TRBV6-3 and J usage is TRBJ2-2; D gene uncertain. The V gene lost 5 bases and the J gene lost 0 bases, with 7 bases spanning the gap. Looked up from germline, CDR1 is MNHEY and CDR2 is SVGEGT. The length of the CDR3 is 14 residues.